This is a list of T cell receptor beta chains from one sample in a study of blood T cells in healthy people across ages. TCRdb recomputed calls from the 5' RACE reads with MiXCR, one row per CDR3 protein. This sample carries about 1.4 million distinct CDR3 sequences, roughly 64% of them seen once, and the ten largest clones take about 6.3%. Material for sequencing was blood. The source of these receptors is a young man in good health. Each CDR3 is given with its conserved first and last residue. The order of the fields is clone size, J gene, V gene, D gene, CDR3 DNA, CDR3 protein. A D gene is named only where the DNA matches it firmly. Expanded clones get a size class; other rows say once, few or many, or leave the size out.

.,TRBJ2-3,TRBV2,.,TGTGCCAGCAGTGAAGGGGTGACAGCCAGCACAGATACGCAGTATTTT,CASSEGVTASTDTQYF
.,TRBJ2-5,TRBV7-9,.,TGTGCCAGCAGCCCACCCGAGGACTACTGGAAAGAGACCCAGTACTTC,CASSPPEDYWKETQYF
.,TRBJ2-3,TRBV5-6,TRBD1,TGTGCCAGCGCCATGAGGGGGACAGGGAGCACAGATACGCAGTATTTT,CASAMRGTGSTDTQYF
.,TRBJ1-1,TRBV18,.,TGTGCCAGCTCACCATCGGCAGGGGACACTGAAGCTTTCTTT,CASSPSAGDTEAFF
once,TRBJ1-2,TRBV7-6,.,TGTGCCACCTCACGTACTGGGAGTGGCTACACCTTC,CATSRTGSGYTF
many,TRBJ1-1,TRBV7-2,.,TGTGCCAGCAGCTTAACTGGGACTGAAGCTTTCTTT,CASSLTGTEAFF
.,TRBJ2-7,TRBV10-3,.,TGTGCCATCAGGGACATCCTTCCGTACAATGAGCAGTACTTC,CAIRDILPYNEQYF
.,TRBJ1-5,TRBV5-1,.,TGCGCCAGCAGCTCGGACAGCCAGGGTCAGCCCCAGCATTTT,CASSSDSQGQPQHF
few,TRBJ2-5,TRBV20-1,TRBD1,TGCAGTGCTAGGACAGGGGGCGGAGAGACCCAGTACTTC,CSARTGGGETQYF
.,TRBJ2-4,TRBV7-9,.,TGTGCCAGCAGCAGCCGAGGAGCTTACGGGCAGTACTTC,CASSSRGAYGQYF
.,TRBJ1-5,TRBV27,.,TGTGCCAGCAGTTTGTGGGCAGATCTAAATCAGCCCCAGCATTTT,CASSLWADLNQPQHF
.,TRBJ2-5,TRBV20-1,.,TGCAGTGCCCAGGACATAGAGACCCAGTACTTC,CSAQDIETQYF
.,TRBJ2-7,TRBV20-1,TRBD2,TGCAGTGCTAGCCCCAGCGGGGTTACCTACGAGCAGTACTTC,CSASPSGVTYEQYF
.,TRBJ2-7,TRBV7-2,.,TGTGCCAGCAGCTTAGCTGCCGGAGCTGGGCCGTACGAGCAGTACTTC,CASSLAAGAGPYEQYF
many,TRBJ1-2,TRBV4-1,TRBD1,TGCGCCAGCAGCCTTAGGGACAGCAACTATGGCTACACCTTC,CASSLRDSNYGYTF
.,TRBJ2-7,TRBV5-6,.,TGTGCCAGCAGCGGACGACAGGAATTTTACGAGCAGTACTTC,CASSGRQEFYEQYF
.,TRBJ1-5,TRBV3-1,.,TGTGCCAGCAGCCAAGATTGGGTCAATCAGCCCCAGCATTTT,CASSQDWVNQPQHF
few,TRBJ1-1,TRBV12-3/TRBV12-4,TRBD1,TGTGCCAGCAGTCCAGGGGGTTGGACTGAAGCTTTCTTT,CASSPGGWTEAFF
many,TRBJ1-5,TRBV29-1,TRBD1,TGCAGCGTTCAAGACGGGACAGGGATTAATCAGCCCCAGCATTTT,CSVQDGTGINQPQHF
.,TRBJ1-2,TRBV14,.,TGTGCCAGCAGCCATTGGGGGGCCACCTATGGCTACACCTTC,CASSHWGATYGYTF
.,TRBJ2-7,TRBV11-2,TRBD2,TGTGCCAGCAGCTTAGGACTAGCAGGAGGCCGGGGGAGCTACGAGCAGTACTTC,CASSLGLAGGRGSYEQYF
.,TRBJ2-1,TRBV6-1,.,TGTGCCAGCAGTGAAGATTGGCATGAGCAGTTCTTC,CASSEDWHEQFF
few,TRBJ2-7,TRBV13,TRBD2,TGTGCCAGCAGCGCCGTAGAAATAGCGGGGGGTTCCTACGAGCAGTACTTC,CASSAVEIAGGSYEQYF
.,TRBJ2-7,TRBV16,TRBD1,TGTGCCAGCAGCCAACAGTGGGACAGTCTCTCCTACGAGCAGTACTTC,CASSQQWDSLSYEQYF
.,TRBJ2-3,TRBV3-1,.,TGTGCCAGCAGCCACCGAGAGGCGTCTAGCATTGCAGATACGCAGTATTTT,CASSHREASSIADTQYF
.,TRBJ1-6,TRBV15,.,TGTGCCACCAGCAGAGATGCTGGAAGAAATTCACCCCTCCACTTT,CATSRDAGRNSPLHF
.,TRBJ1-2,TRBV7-2,.,TGTGCCAGCAGCTTTGGGGTTCTCTCCCCTCTTAACTATGGCTACACCTTC,CASSFGVLSPLNYGYTF
once,TRBJ2-7,TRBV4-3,.,TGCGCCAGCAGCCAAAATTTGGACTCGCGGCCCAAAAAGTACTTC,CASSQNLDSRPKKYF
.,TRBJ1-6,TRBV4-2,TRBD1,TGTGCCAGCAGCCAACGGACCGGACAGGAAAATTCACCCCTCCACTTT,CASSQRTGQENSPLHF
once,TRBJ2-7,TRBV6-2/TRBV6-3,TRBD1,TGTGCCAGCAGTGGACCGGGACAGATCTACGAGCAGTACTTC,CASSGPGQIYEQYF
.,TRBJ2-2,TRBV27,TRBD1,TGTGCCAGCAGTTCCCTTGGACAGGGGCCGAACACCGGGGAGCTGTTTTTT,CASSSLGQGPNTGELFF
.,TRBJ1-3,TRBV28,TRBD1,TGTGCCAGCAGCCGGGGACAGGGGAGGTCCTCTGGAAACACCATATATTTT,CASSRGQGRSSGNTIYF
.,TRBJ1-1,TRBV4-1,.,TGCGCCAGCAGCCAGGGGGACTACACTGAAGCTTTCTTT,CASSQGDYTEAFF
.,TRBJ1-1,TRBV28,.,TGTGCCAGCAGGGCCGGAGGACAACTCACTGAAGCTTTCTTT,CASRAGGQLTEAFF
.,TRBJ2-7,TRBV20-1,.,TGCAGTGCTAGAGATCCACCAGGGCTTCCCTACGAGCAGTACTTC,CSARDPPGLPYEQYF
few,TRBJ2-1,TRBV6-5,TRBD1,TGTGCCAGCAAATTGACACAGGGGGCTTACGATGAGCAGTTCTTC,CASKLTQGAYDEQFF
.,TRBJ2-7,TRBV6-5,.,TGTGCCAGCAGCTCTTGGGCCGAGCAGTACTTC,CASSSWAEQYF
few,TRBJ2-5,TRBV10-3,.,TGTGCGTCCAAGGGACTCGGGACAGAAAAAGAGACCCAGTACTTC,CASKGLGTEKETQYF
.,TRBJ2-3,TRBV24-1,.,TGTGCCTCGCAGGGAGATCGGGATACGCAGTATTTT,CASQGDRDTQYF
.,TRBJ2-1,TRBV29-1,.,TGCAGCGTTGAACGACTGACCTCCTACAATGAGCAGTTCTTC,CSVERLTSYNEQFF
.,TRBJ1-4,TRBV18,.,TGTGCCAGCTCACCACGACAACTTGGGGATGAAAAACTGTTTTTT,CASSPRQLGDEKLFF
.,TRBJ2-1,TRBV5-1,.,TGCGCCAGCAGCTTGGCCGCGACTGACGTCAGCGAGCAGTTCTTC,CASSLAATDVSEQFF
few,TRBJ2-4,TRBV7-2,TRBD1,TGTGCCAGCAGCTTAAATTACAGGGGAGCAAACATTCAGTACTTC,CASSLNYRGANIQYF
once,TRBJ1-2,TRBV6-1,.,TGTGCCAGCAGTGAGCATCAGGGAGTGGTAGGTGGCTACACCTTC,CASSEHQGVVGGYTF
.,TRBJ2-1,TRBV7-2,.,TGTGCCTGCTCAGGGTTAATCTCCTACAATGAGCAGTTCTTC,CACSGLISYNEQFF
.,TRBJ1-2,TRBV20-1,TRBD1,TGCAGTGCTAGGTCCCTTGCGGGGACAGGGGGAACTGGCTACACCTTC,CSARSLAGTGGTGYTF
.,TRBJ2-3,TRBV3-1,.,TGTGCCAGCAGCCAAGATTACGGGAGAGGAACAGATACGCAGTATTTT,CASSQDYGRGTDTQYF
.,TRBJ1-1,TRBV29-1,.,TGCAGCGTTGAAGGAGGTAGTTCTGAAGCTTTCTTT,CSVEGGSSEAFF
few,TRBJ2-5,TRBV27,.,TGTGCCAGCAGTTGCCACCCCGCGTACTTC,CASSCHPAYF
.,TRBJ2-1,TRBV20-1,TRBD2,TGCAGTGCCCCGGGGGGAGGGCCCTCGAATGAGCAGTTCTTC,CSAPGGGPSNEQFF
.,TRBJ2-7,TRBV7-2,TRBD1,TGTGCCAGCAGCCCCGACAGGGAGTGGAATTACTGGGAGCAGTACTTC,CASSPDREWNYWEQYF
.,TRBJ2-5,TRBV12-3/TRBV12-4,.,TGTGCCAGCACCAGTACGGGAGAGCAGTACTTC,CASTSTGEQYF
few,TRBJ2-7,TRBV29-1,TRBD2,TGCAGCGTCGCTAGCGGGCGTAACTTCTACGAGCAGTACTTC,CSVASGRNFYEQYF
few,TRBJ2-5,TRBV3-1,TRBD2,TGTGCCAGCAGCCAACCGAGGACTAGCGGACAAGAGACCCAGTACTTC,CASSQPRTSGQETQYF
.,TRBJ2-7,TRBV25-1,.,TGTGCCAGCAGCCAAGGGGTGGGGGCGAGCTCCTACGAGCAGTACTTC,CASSQGVGASSYEQYF
.,TRBJ2-7,TRBV7-9,.,TGTGCCAGCAGCTATACCCAACCTAGGGATGAGCAGTACTTC,CASSYTQPRDEQYF
.,TRBJ2-4,TRBV30,.,TGTGCTCAAGGGCTCGAGAACCGCAAGTCCCTTCAGTACTTC,CAQGLENRKSLQYF